Sequencing of this T cell receptor (beta chain) was carried out in a study of memory CD4+ T cells and cytomegalovirus serostatus. Notes on the study in general: About two fifths of the roughly 160 known CMV-associated TCRbeta sequences appeared in CD4+ memory.

In this sample, this clone turned up a few times. Its antigen is undetermined. The sort gate was single viable CD3+CD4+CD8-CD45RO+ cells for memory CD4+ T cells. Here immunoSEQ multiplex PCR was the method, and the copy in TCRdb shows in-frame clones only, minus some. The repertoire holds about 56,000 clones, with about 80% as singletons. V lost 6 bases to trimming and J lost 4 bases; unmatched junction nucleotides: 6. Germline lookup yields CDR1 MDHEN and CDR2 SYDVKM. This CDR3 has 14 amino acids. The sequence was collected from an adult in good health and CMV-seronegative. What was sequenced was memory CD4+ T cells from blood. V and J are TRBV28 and TRBJ1-3, with 7 bases identical to TRBD1. This CDR3 is CASRGTVKGNTIYF. Here the CDR3 DNA reads TGTGCCAGCAGGGGGACAGTTAAAGGAAACACCATATATTTT.